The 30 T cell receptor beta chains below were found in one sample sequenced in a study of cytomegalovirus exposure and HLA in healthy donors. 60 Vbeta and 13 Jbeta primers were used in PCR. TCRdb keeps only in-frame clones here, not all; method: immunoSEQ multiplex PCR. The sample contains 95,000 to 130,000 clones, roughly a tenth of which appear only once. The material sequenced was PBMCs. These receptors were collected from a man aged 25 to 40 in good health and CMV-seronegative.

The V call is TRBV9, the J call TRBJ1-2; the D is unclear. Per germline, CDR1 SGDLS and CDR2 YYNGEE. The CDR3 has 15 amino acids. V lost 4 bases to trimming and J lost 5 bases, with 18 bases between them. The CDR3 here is CASSPYQAEAYGYTF. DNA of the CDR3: TGTGCCAGCAGCCCCTACCAGGCAGAAGCATATGGCTACACCTTC.

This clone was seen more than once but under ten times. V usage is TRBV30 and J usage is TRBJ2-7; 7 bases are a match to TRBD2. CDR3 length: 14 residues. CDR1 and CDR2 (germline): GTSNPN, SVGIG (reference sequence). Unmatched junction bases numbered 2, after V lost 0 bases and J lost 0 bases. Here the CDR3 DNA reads TGTGCCTGGAGTGTGGGGGGGAGCTCCTACGAGCAGTACTTC. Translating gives CAWSVGGSSYEQYF.

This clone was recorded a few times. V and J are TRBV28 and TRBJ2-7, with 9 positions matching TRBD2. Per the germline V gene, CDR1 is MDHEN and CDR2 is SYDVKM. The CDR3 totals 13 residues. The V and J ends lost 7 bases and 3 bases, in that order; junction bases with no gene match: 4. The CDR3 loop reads CASTQLAGYEQYF. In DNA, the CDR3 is TGTGCCAGCACCCAACTAGCGGGCTACGAGCAGTACTTC.

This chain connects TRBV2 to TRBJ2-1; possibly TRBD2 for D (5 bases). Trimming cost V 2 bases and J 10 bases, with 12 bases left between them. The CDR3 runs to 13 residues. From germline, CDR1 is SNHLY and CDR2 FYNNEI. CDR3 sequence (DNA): TGTGCCAGCAGTGAACGGGGAAATAAAGAGCAGTTCTTC. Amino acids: CASSERGNKEQFF.

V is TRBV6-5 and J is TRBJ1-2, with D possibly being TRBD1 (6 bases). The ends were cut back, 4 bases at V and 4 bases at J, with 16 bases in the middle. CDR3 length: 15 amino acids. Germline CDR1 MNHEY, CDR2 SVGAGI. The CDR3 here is CASSLDRRGGYGYTF. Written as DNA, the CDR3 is TGTGCCAGCAGTTTAGACCGGAGGGGGGGCTATGGCTACACCTTC.

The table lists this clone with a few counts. CDR3 sequence: CASSLATGYDGYTF. The CDR3 DNA reads TGCGCCAGCAGCTTGGCTACAGGATATGATGGCTACACCTTC. The chain combines TRBV5-1 with TRBJ1-2; D may be TRBD1 (5 bases). From germline, CDR1 is SGHRS and CDR2 YFSETQ. With 0 bases removed from V and 6 bases from J, the gap between germline ends came to 12 bases. The CDR3 runs to 14 residues.

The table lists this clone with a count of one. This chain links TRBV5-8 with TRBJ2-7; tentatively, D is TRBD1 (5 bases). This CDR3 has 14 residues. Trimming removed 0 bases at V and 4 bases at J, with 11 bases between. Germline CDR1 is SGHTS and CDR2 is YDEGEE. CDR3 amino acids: CASSLGTGVYEQYF. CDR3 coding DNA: TGTGCCAGCAGCTTGGGCACAGGTGTATACGAGCAGTACTTC.

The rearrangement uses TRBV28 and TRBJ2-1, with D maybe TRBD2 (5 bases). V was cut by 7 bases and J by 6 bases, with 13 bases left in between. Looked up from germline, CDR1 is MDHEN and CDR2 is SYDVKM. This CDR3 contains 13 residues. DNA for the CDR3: TGTGCCAGCAATTCCATGAGCGGCAATGAGCAGTTCTTC. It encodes CASNSMSGNEQFF.

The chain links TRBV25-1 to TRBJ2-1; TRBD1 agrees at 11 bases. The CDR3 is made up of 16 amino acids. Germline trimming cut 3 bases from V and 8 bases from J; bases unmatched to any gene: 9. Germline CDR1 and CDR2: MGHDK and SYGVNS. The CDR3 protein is CASSEIWTGGGDEQFF. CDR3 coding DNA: TGTGCCAGCAGTGAGATTTGGACAGGGGGCGGGGATGAGCAGTTCTTC.

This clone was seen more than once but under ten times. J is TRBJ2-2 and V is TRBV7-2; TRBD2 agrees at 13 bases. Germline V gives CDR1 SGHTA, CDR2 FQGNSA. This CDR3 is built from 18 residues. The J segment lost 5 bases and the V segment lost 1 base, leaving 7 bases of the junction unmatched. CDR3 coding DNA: TGTGCCAGCAGCTTAGATCGGACTAGCGGGAGATTAACCGGGGAGCTGTTTTTT. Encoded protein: CASSLDRTSGRLTGELFF.

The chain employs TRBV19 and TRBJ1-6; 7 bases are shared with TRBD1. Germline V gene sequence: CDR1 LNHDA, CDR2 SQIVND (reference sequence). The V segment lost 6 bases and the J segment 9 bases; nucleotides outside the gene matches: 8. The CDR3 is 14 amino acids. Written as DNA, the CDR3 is TGTGCCAGTAGGGACAGGACTCGGGGTTCACCCCTCCACTTT. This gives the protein CASRDRTRGSPLHF.

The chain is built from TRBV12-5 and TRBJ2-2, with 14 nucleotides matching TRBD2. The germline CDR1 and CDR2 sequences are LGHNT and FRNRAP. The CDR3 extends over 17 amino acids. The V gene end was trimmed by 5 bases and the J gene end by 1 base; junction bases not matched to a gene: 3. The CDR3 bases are TGTGCTAGTGGTGTCGGGACTAGCGGGAGGAACACCGGGGAGCTGTTTTTT. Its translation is CASGVGTSGRNTGELFF.

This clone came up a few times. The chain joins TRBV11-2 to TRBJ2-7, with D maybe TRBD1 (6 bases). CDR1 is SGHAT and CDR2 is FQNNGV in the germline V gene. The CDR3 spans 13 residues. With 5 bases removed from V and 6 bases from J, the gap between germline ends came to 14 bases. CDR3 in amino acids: CASSPTGFAEQYF. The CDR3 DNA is TGTGCCAGCAGCCCGACAGGTTTCGCCGAGCAGTACTTC.

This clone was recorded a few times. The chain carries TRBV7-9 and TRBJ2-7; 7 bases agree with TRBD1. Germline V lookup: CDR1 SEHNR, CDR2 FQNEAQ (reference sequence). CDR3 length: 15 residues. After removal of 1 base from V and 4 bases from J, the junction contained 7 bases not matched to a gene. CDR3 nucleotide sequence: TGTGCCAGCAGCTTAGGTCTTCAGGGGGAGTACGAGCAGTACTTC. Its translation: CASSLGLQGEYEQYF. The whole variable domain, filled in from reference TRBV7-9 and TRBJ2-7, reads DTGVSQNPRHKITKRGQNVTFRCDPISEHNRLYWYRQTLGQGPEFLTYFQNEAQLEKSRLLSDRFSAERPKGSFSTLEIQRTEQGDSAMYLCASSLGLQGEYEQYFGPGTRLTVT.

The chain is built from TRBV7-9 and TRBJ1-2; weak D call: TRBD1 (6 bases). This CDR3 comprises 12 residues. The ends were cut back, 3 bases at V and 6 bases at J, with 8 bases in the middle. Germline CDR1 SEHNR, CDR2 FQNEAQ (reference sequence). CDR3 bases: TGTGCCAGCAGCTTGCAGGGGAATGGCTACACCTTC. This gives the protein CASSLQGNGYTF.

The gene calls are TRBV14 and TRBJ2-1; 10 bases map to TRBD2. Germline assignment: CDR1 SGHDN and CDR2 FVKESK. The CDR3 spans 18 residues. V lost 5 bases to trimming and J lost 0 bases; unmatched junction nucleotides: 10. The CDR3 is CASSYRLAGSSSYNEQFF. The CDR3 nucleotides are TGTGCCAGCAGCTATAGACTAGCGGGCTCGAGCTCCTACAATGAGCAGTTCTTC.

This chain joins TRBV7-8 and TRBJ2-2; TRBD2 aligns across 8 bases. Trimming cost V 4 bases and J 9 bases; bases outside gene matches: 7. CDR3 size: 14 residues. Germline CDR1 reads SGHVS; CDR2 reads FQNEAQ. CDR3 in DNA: TGTGCCAGCAGCTCGGGGGGACTAGTCCGGGAGCTGTTTTTT. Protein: CASSSGGLVRELFF.

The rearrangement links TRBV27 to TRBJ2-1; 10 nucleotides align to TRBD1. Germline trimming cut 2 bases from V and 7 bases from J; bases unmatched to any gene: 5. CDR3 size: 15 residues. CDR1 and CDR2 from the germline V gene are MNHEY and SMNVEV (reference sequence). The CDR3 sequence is CASSLNRDRGNEQFF. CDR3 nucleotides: TGTGCCAGCAGTTTAAACCGGGACAGGGGTAATGAGCAGTTCTTC.

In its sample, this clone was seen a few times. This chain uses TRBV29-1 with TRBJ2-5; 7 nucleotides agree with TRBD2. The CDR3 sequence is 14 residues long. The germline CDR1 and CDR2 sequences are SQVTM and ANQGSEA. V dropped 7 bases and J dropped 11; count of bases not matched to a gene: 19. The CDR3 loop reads CSAGLGNHIKEQYF. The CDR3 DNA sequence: TGCAGCGCTGGACTAGGAAATCACATAAAGGAGCAGTACTTC.

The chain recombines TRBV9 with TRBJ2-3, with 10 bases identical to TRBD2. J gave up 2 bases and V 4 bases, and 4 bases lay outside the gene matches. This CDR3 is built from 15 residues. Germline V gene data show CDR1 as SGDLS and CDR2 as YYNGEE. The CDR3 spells CASSSSGGATDTQYF. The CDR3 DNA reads TGTGCCAGCAGCTCGAGCGGGGGGGCCACAGATACGCAGTATTTT.

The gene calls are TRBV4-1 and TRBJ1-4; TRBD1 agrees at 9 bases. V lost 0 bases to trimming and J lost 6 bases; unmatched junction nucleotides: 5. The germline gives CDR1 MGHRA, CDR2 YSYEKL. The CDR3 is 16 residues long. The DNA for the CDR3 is TGCGCCAGCAGCCAAGATTTGAGACAGGGGGATGAAAAACTGTTTTTT. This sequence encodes CASSQDLRQGDEKLFF.

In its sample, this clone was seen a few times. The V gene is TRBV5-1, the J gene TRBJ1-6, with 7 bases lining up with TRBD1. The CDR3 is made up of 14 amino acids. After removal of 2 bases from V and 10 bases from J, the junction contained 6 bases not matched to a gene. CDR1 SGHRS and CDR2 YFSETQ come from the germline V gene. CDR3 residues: CASSLDRVASPLHF. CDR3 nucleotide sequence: TGCGCCAGCAGCTTAGACAGGGTCGCATCACCCCTCCACTTT. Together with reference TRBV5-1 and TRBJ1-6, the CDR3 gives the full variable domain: KAGVTQTPRYLIKTRGQQVTLSCSPISGHRSVSWYQQTPGQGLQFLFEYFSETQRNKGNFPGRFSGRQFSNSRSEMNVSTLELGDSALYLCASSLDRVASPLHFGNGTRLTVT.

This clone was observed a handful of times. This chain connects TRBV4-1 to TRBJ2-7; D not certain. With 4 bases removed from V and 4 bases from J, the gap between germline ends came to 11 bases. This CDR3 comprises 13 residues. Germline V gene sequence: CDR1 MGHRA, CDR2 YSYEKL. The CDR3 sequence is CASSPSPGYEQYF. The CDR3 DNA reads TGCGCCAGCAGCCCCTCCCCGGGTTACGAGCAGTACTTC.

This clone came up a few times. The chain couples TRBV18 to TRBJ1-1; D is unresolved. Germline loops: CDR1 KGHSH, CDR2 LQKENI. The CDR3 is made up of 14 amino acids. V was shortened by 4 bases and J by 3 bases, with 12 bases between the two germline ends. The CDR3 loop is CASSLVPSDTEAFF. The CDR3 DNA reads TGTGCCAGCTCACTTGTCCCGTCCGACACTGAAGCTTTCTTT.

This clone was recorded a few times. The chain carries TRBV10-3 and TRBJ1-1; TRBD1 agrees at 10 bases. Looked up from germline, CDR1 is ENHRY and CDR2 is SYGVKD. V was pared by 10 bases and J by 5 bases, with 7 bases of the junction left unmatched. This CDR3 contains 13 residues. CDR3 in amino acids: CASSGTGETEAFF. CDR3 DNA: TGTGCCAGCTCCGGGACAGGGGAAACTGAAGCTTTCTTT.

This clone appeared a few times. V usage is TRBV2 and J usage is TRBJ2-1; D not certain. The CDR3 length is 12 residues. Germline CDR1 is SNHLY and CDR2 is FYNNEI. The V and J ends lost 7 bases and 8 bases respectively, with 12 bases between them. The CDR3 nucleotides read TGTGCCAGCACCCTCGAAGGAGATGAGCAGTTCTTC. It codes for CASTLEGDEQFF.

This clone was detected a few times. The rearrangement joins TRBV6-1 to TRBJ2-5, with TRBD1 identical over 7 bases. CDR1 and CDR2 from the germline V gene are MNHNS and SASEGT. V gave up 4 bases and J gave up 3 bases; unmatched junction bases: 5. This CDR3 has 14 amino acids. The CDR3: CASSARQGKETQYF. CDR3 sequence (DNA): TGTGCCAGCAGTGCTAGACAGGGAAAAGAGACCCAGTACTTC.

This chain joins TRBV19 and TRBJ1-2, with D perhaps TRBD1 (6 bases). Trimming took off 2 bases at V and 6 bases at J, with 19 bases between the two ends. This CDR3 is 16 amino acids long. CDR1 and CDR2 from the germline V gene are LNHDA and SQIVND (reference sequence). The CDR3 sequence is CASSILGGGDIDGYTF. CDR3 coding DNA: TGTGCCAGTAGTATACTGGGCGGGGGCGATATTGATGGCTACACCTTC.

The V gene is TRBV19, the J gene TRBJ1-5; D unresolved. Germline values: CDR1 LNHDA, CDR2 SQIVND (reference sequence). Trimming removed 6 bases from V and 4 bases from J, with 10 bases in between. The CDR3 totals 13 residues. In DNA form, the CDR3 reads TGTGCCAGTAGAATAACAGATAATCAGCCCCAGCATTTT. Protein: CASRITDNQPQHF.

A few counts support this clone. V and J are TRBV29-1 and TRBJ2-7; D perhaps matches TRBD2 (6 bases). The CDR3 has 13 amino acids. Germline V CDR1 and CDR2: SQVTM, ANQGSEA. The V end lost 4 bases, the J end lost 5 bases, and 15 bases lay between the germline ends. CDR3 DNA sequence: TGCAGCGTTGTCGGGGGTATTAACGACGAGCAGTACTTC. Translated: CSVVGGINDEQYF.